The entry that follows covers one TCR beta chain sequence. In blood CD8+ and CD4+ T cells, TCR beta underwent sequencing. The authors reverse transcribed about 0.45 to 1 ug RNA with random hexamers. TCRdb itself ran the immunoSEQ multiplex PCR reads through MiXCR, one entry per CDR3 protein. The sample shows approximately 100,000 distinct CDR3 sequences, about nine tenths of them seen only once. V dropped 4 bases and J dropped 7; count of bases not matched to a gene: 12. This CDR3 contains 17 residues. The germline CDR1 and CDR2 sequences are MNHNS and SASEGT. This record belongs to a study of CD8 T cells in Susac syndrome.

The chain employs TRBV6-1 and TRBJ2-1; TRBD1 matches at 11 bases. The sequence derives from a human donor in good health. Source material: CD4+ T cells from PBMCs. Here the CDR3 DNA reads TGTGCCAGCAGTGCGCCGTGGGGACAGGGGGTCCCGAATGAGCAGTTCTTC. This sequence encodes CASSAPWGQGVPNEQFF.